A single T cell receptor (beta chain) is shown here with its context. This entry is derived from a study of blood T cell repertoires in COVID-19. In the study overall: The United States, Italy and Spain were the sources of the acute and convalescent COVID-19 samples.

The trim removed 5 bases at V and 8 bases at J, leaving 6 bases unmatched. CDR3 length: 13 amino acids. Germline V lookup: CDR1 KGHSH, CDR2 LQKENI. Sequencing used immunoSEQ multiplex PCR; TCRdb keeps in-frame clones, though not all of them. The table includes just under 350,000 clones, around nine tenths detected once. The chain recombines TRBV18 with TRBJ1-5; TRBD1 matches at 7 bases. The clonotype comes from a woman younger than 35 who had recovered from COVID-19. Sequenced input: peripheral blood. CDR3 sequence reads: CASSSDRYEPQHF. In DNA form, the CDR3 reads TGTGCCAGCTCATCGGACAGGTATGAGCCCCAGCATTTT. Using reference TRBV18 and TRBJ1-5 for the parts outside the CDR3, the full variable domain is NAGVMQNPRHLVRRRGQEARLRCSPMKGHSHVYWYRQLPEEGLKFMVYLQKENIIDESGMPKERFSAEFPKEGPSILRIQQVVRGDSAAYFCASSSDRYEPQHFGDGTRLSIL.